This is a list of T cell receptor beta chains from one sample in a study of blood T cell repertoires in COVID-19. The assay was immunoSEQ multiplex PCR, and TCRdb's table has in-frame clones only and misses some. The table records a few hundred thousand clones, roughly 91% of them present only once. The source material was PBMCs or T cells enriched from blood (not recorded which). These receptors all come from a woman between 50 and 59 years old who had been exposed to COVID-19. The CDR3 runs from the conserved cysteine through the conserved F or W.

V gene,J gene,CDR3 protein
TRBV18,TRBJ2-7,CASSTTGTSGGVYEQYF
TRBV2,TRBJ1-2,CASSFTDNYYGYTF
TRBV3-1/TRBV3-2,TRBJ1-2,CASSQDIGRGYTF
TRBV21-1,TRBJ1-6,CASSKTQGGVPWGGSPLHF
TRBV27,TRBJ2-5,CASSLIAGGLETQYF
TRBV18,TRBJ1-2,CASSPGSDYGYTF
TRBV19,TRBJ1-6,CASSQQGSSSPLHF
TRBV7-9,TRBJ2-7,CASSLVGQGAREQYF
TRBV3-1/TRBV3-2,TRBJ1-5,CASSQVVRDQPQHF
TRBV19,TRBJ2-5,CASSIGFSGGLETQYF
TRBV16,TRBJ1-5,CASSPPGPGASQPQHF
TRBV6-5,TRBJ2-7,CASSLNLRGDPYEQYF
TRBV28,TRBJ1-3,CASRPPPGQGSSGNTIYF
TRBV7-8,TRBJ2-7,CASSLGLGGAYEQYF
TRBV6-5,TRBJ2-5,CASSIAGGFQETQYF
TRBV6-2/TRBV6-3,TRBJ2-3,CASSYSAVDSPTDTQYF
TRBV4-2,TRBJ2-6,CASSPEGVSGANVLTF
TRBV24-1,TRBJ2-1,CATSDRHGVVLLNEQFF
TRBV7-9,TRBJ2-5,CASSSGLGQRSQTQYF
TRBV27,TRBJ2-1,CASSSPGTSLGVEQFF
TRBV7-2,TRBJ1-2,CASSLSLPGGGYTF
TRBV7-6,TRBJ2-1,CASSIAGAEYNEQFF
TRBV7-2,TRBJ2-3,CASITDRPRGTQYF
TRBV7-2,TRBJ2-7,CASSLGGTTYYEQYF
TRBV2,TRBJ2-7,CASSEAGTLNSYEQYF
TRBV5-4,TRBJ2-7,CASSPTADRAKYEQYF
TRBV5-1,TRBJ1-1,CASSLIPGRNTEAFF
TRBV5-1,TRBJ2-5,CASSLGDRGATNPQETQYF
TRBV7-2,TRBJ1-5,CASSYTSGTGASGPQHF
TRBV6-4,TRBJ2-7,CARNDSGGETYEQYF